This T cell receptor beta chain was sequenced during a study of T cell repertoires in cytomegalovirus infection. Study-wide context: Indications of both CMV infection and matching HLA type were provided by public TCR beta signatures.

TCRdb re-analysed the reads in MiXCR, keeping a single row per CDR3 protein. The sample yields 300,000 to 400,000 distinct CDR3 sequences, 9% to 9.5% seen once. Notes on this clonotype: The antigen is not known.

Findings and limits, study-wide: Within the response measured ex vivo, HLA-C-restricted CMV-specific TCR beta clonotypes were dominant. Identification of carriers of CMV plus the relevant HLA was achieved through cumulative public TCR beta family frequency.

The CDR3 has 15 residues. Unmatched junction bases numbered 2, after V lost 1 base and J lost 8 bases. The germline V gene encodes CDR1 SEHNR and CDR2 FQNEAQ (reference sequence). This chain connects TRBV7-9 to TRBJ2-1; TRBD2 aligns across 13 bases. The sequencing input was PBMCs. The source of this sequence is a human donor in good health (CMV status not recorded). Some clones in this sample may be carry-over from other donors' samples. CDR3 in amino acids: CASSLGTSGSYEQFF. CDR3 sequence (DNA): TGTGCCAGCAGCTTAGGGACTAGCGGGAGCTATGAGCAGTTCTTC.